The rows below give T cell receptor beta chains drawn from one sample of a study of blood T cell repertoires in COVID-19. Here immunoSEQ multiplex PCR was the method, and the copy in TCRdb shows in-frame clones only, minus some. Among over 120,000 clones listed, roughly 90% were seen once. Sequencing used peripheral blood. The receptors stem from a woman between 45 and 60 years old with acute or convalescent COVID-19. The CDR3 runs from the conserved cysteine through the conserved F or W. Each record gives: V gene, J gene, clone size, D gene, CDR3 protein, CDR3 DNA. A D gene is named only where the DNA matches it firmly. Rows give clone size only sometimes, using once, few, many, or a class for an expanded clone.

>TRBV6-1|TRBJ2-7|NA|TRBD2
CASSEAGREVRYEQYF
TGTGCCAGCAGTGAAGCTGGGCGGGAGGTGAGATACGAGCAGTACTTC
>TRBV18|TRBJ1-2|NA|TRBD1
CASSPRQQGDYDYGYTF
TGTGCCAGCTCACCCCGGCAACAGGGGGACTACGACTATGGCTACACCTTC
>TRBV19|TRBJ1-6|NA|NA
CASSIGSGGALHF
TGTGCCAGTAGTATAGGGTCCGGGGGGGCCCTCCACTTT
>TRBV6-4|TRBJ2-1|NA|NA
CASSVEIGGNEQFF
TGTGCCAGCAGTGTGGAAATCGGGGGAAATGAGCAGTTCTTC
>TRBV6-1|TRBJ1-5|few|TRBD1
CASSGQDRGPNQPQHF
TGTGCCAGCAGTGGGCAAGACAGGGGCCCTAATCAGCCCCAGCATTTT
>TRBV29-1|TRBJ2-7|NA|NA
CSVGRGSGPYEQYF
TGCAGCGTTGGGCGGGGTAGCGGTCCATACGAGCAGTACTTC
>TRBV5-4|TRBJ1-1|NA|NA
CASSLGSKNTEAFF
TGTGCCAGCAGCTTGGGAAGCAAGAACACTGAAGCTTTCTTT
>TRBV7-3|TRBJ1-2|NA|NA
CASSLDPGGVSGYTF
TGTGCCAGCAGTTTGGACCCCGGGGGAGTTTCTGGCTACACCTTC
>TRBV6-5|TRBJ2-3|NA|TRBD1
CASSRTGPSTDTQYF
TGTGCCAGCAGCAGGACAGGGCCTAGCACAGATACGCAGTATTTT
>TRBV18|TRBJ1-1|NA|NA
CASSPLQGLDTEAFF
TGTGCCAGCTCACCGTTACAGGGATTGGACACTGAAGCTTTCTTT
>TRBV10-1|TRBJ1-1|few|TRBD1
CASRDREATEAFF
TGCGCCAGCAGGGACAGGGAGGCCACTGAAGCTTTCTTT
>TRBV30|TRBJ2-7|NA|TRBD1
CAWSETGWDEQYF
TGTGCCTGGAGTGAGACAGGGTGGGACGAGCAGTACTTC
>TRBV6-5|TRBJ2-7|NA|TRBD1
CASRGPGGVEQYF
TGTGCCAGCAGGGGACCAGGGGGTGTGGAGCAGTACTTC
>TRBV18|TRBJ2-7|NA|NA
CASSPTGSYEQYF
TGTGCCAGCTCACCTACAGGTTCCTACGAGCAGTACTTC
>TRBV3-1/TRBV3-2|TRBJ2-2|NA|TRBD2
CASSRSLAGNTGELFF
TGTGCCAGCAGCCGATCACTAGCGGGGAACACCGGGGAGCTGTTTTTT
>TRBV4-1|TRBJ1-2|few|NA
CASSRGYGEPGNYGYTF
TGCGCCAGCAGCCGAGGCTATGGGGAGCCGGGGAACTATGGCTACACCTTC
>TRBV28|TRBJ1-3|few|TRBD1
CASRTGTGASGNTIYF
TGTGCCAGCCGTACCGGGACAGGGGCTTCTGGAAACACCATATATTTT
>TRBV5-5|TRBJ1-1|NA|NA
CASSLRSGGVTWTEAFF
TGTGCCAGCAGCTTACGATCGGGGGGCGTTACGTGGACTGAAGCTTTCTTT
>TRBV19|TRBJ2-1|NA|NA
CASSGGNEQFF
TGTGCCAGTAGTGGAGGGAATGAGCAGTTCTTC
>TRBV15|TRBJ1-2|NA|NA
CATSRGSYGYTF
TGTGCCACCAGCAGAGGGAGCTATGGCTACACCTTC
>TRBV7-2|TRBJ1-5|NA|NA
CASSLAVTGSVGQPQHF
TGTGCCAGCAGCTTAGCCGTGACAGGTTCGGTCGGTCAGCCCCAGCATTTT
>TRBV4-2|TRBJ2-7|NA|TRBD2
CASSQFLGLAGQYEQYF
TGTGCCAGCAGCCAATTCCTAGGACTAGCGGGACAGTACGAGCAGTACTTC
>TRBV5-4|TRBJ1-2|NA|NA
CASSSNAGLQSLYGYTF
TGTGCCAGCAGCTCAAACGCAGGGCTCCAATCCCTCTATGGCTACACCTTC
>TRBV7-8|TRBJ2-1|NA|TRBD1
CASSSPATGKDEQFF
TGTGCCAGCAGCTCTCCCGCGACAGGGAAGGATGAGCAGTTCTTC
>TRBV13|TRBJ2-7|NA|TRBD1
CASSLGQGRSYEQYF
TGTGCCAGCAGCCTCGGACAGGGACGAAGCTACGAGCAGTACTTC
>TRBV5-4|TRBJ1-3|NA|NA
CASSLWSSGNTIYF
TGTGCCAGCAGCTTGTGGAGCTCTGGAAACACCATATATTTT
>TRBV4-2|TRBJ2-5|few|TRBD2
CASSQWSGRAVETQYF
TGTGCCAGCAGCCAATGGAGCGGGAGGGCGGTGGAGACCCAGTACTTC
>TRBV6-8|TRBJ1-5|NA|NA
CASSPPAAQPQHF
TGTGCCAGCAGCCCCCCTGCGGCCCAGCCCCAGCATTTT
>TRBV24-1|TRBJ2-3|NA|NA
CATSGGPFTTDTQYF
TGTGCCACCAGCGGCGGCCCATTCACCACAGATACGCAGTATTTT
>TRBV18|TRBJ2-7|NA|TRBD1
CASSLRTGDEQYF
TGTGCCAGCTCATTGCGGACAGGGGACGAGCAGTACTTC
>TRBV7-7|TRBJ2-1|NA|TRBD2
CASSLAIAGGDNEQFF
TGTGCCAGCAGCTTAGCGATAGCGGGGGGCGACAATGAGCAGTTCTTC
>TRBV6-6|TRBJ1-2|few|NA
CASSYGGRANYGYTF
TGTGCCAGCAGTTACGGAGGCAGAGCTAACTATGGCTACACCTTC
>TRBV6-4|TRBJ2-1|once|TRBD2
CASSDSGAGGPPEQFF
TGTGCCAGCAGTGACTCGGGGGCGGGGGGGCCCCCCGAGCAGTTCTTC